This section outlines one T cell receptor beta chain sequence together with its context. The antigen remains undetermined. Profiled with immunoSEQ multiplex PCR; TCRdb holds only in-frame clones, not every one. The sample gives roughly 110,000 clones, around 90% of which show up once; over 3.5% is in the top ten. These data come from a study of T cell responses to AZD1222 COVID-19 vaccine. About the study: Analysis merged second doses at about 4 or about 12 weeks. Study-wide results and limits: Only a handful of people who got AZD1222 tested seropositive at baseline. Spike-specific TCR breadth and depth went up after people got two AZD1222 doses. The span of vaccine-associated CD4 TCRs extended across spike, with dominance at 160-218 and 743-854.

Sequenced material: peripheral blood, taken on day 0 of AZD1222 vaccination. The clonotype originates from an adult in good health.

The CDR3 loop reads CASSIKQGTEAFF. The DNA of the CDR3 is TGTGCCAGCAGTATAAAACAGGGCACTGAAGCTTTCTTT. The V and J genes are TRBV12-3 or TRBV12-4 and TRBJ1-1; tentatively, D is TRBD1 (6 bases). V lost 5 bases and J 4 bases, leaving 11 bases between the germline ends. The CDR3 spans 13 residues.